Following are 8 T cell receptor beta chains from one sample sequenced in a study of shared clonotypes between healthy human individuals. CD45RO-negative, CCR7-positively selected cells formed the naive CD8 fraction, excluding terminally differentiated effector memory CD45RA+ cells. Only in-frame clones appear in the TCRdb table, and some are missing; sequencing was by immunoSEQ multiplex PCR. The sample includes 1.5 million to 2.5 million clones, about 94% of them seen just once. The sample consisted of naive CD8+ T cells sorted from blood. Receptors were obtained from a man aged 18 to 30 in good health.

The chain carries TRBV11-2 and TRBJ2-1; the match to TRBD1 covers 8 bases. V shed 5 bases and J 1 base; nucleotides not matched to a gene: 7. The CDR3 consists of 16 residues. Germline V CDR1 and CDR2: SGHAT, FQNNGV. In nucleotides, the CDR3 is TGTGCCAGCAGCCCGTCGGACAGGGCATCCTACAATGAGCAGTTCTTC. This gives the protein CASSPSDRASYNEQFF. Complete variable domain (other parts from reference TRBV11-2 and TRBJ2-1): EAGVAQSPRYKIIEKRQSVAFWCNPISGHATLYWYQQILGQGPKLLIQFQNNGVVDDSQLPKDRFSAERLKGVDSTLKIQPAKLEDSAVYLCASSPSDRASYNEQFFGPGTRLTVL.

J is TRBJ1-1 and V is TRBV9; maybe TRBD1 (6 bases). The CDR3 consists of 13 residues. Germline CDR1 and CDR2: SGDLS and YYNGEE. The V end was cut by 3 bases, the J end by 4 bases, with 10 bases between. The CDR3 DNA reads as TGTGCCAGCAGCGAAACAGGGATCACTGAAGCTTTCTTT. Residues: CASSETGITEAFF.

V gene TRBV27 combines with J gene TRBJ1-1; TRBD1 might be the D (6 bases). Germline values: CDR1 MNHEY, CDR2 SMNVEV (reference sequence). V was pared by 7 bases and J by 5 bases, with 8 bases between. CDR3 length equals 11 residues. In DNA, the CDR3 is TGTGCCAGCACAGGGGCGACTGAAGCTTTCTTT. Its translation: CASTGATEAFF.

V gene TRBV4-3 combines with J gene TRBJ1-6; D possibly corresponds to TRBD1 (5 bases). The germline CDR1 and CDR2 sequences are LGHNA and YSLEER. The V and J ends lost 3 bases and 10 bases respectively, with 16 bases between them. The CDR3 is 15 residues long. The chain's CDR3 is CASSQLIDSPSPLHF. The DNA for the CDR3 is TGCGCCAGCAGCCAGCTGATTGACAGTCCCTCACCCCTCCACTTT.

The V call is TRBV4-3, the J call TRBJ2-7; TRBD1 matches at 7 bases. Per germline, CDR1 LGHNA and CDR2 YSLEER. J gave up 6 bases and V 4 bases, and 15 bases lay outside the gene matches. CDR3 length: 16 amino acids. CDR3 coding DNA: TGCGCCAGCAGCCGGCGCATGGACAGGTTGTATGGCGAGCAGTACTTC. Its translation: CASSRRMDRLYGEQYF.

The DNA of the CDR3 is TGTGCCAGCACCGCGGGACAGGGGGCCGGCGGGGAGCTGTTTTTT. Translating it yields CASTAGQGAGGELFF. The chain recombines TRBV27 with TRBJ2-2; 12 bases line up with TRBD1. V lost 7 bases, J lost 7 bases, and 7 bases stayed unmatched. The CDR3 is 15 amino acids. The V gene's germline CDR1 is MNHEY and CDR2 SMNVEV (reference sequence).

Regarding this clone: Other nucleotide sequences from this sample produce the same CDR3. The chain links TRBV2 to TRBJ2-7; 9 nucleotides agree with TRBD2. The germline gives CDR1 SNHLY, CDR2 FYNNEI. Germline trimming cut 9 bases from V and 4 bases from J; bases unmatched to any gene: 1. The CDR3 is 11 amino acids. CDR3 region: CASSGGYEQYF. Here the CDR3 DNA reads TGTGCCAGTAGCGGGGGATACGAGCAGTACTTC. The full variable domain, in which reference TRBV2 and TRBJ2-7 provide the parts outside the CDR3, is EPEVTQTPSHQVTQMGQEVILRCVPISNHLYFYWYRQILGQKVEFLVSFYNNEISEKSEIFDDQFSVERPDGSNFTLKIRSTKLEDSAMYFCASSGGYEQYFGPGTRLTVT.

The chain has TRBV6-5 and TRBJ1-6, with D tentatively TRBD1 (5 bases). V was pared by 7 bases and J by 7 bases, with 17 bases between. The CDR3 loop spans 15 amino acids. CDR1 and CDR2 from the germline V gene are MNHEY and SVGAGI. CDR3 DNA sequence: TGTGCCAGCATGAGAGGGGCACTAGGGAATTCACCCCTCCACTTT. Translation: CASMRGALGNSPLHF.